This TCR beta chain appears in the sequencing data of a study of blood T cell repertoires in COVID-19 (dated by TCRdb to the early 2020s). For the study in its entirety: The collaborator samples originated in the United States, Italy and Spain and spanned the acute and convalescent phases of COVID-19. Where available, HLA class I and class II types were obtained from metadata supplied by the sample provider rather than from assay-based typing. The prospective study material was composed of cDNA or gDNA derived from T cells, B-cell-depleted T cells, or PBMCs. A de-identified subject ID, COVID-19 status, age in years and sex were almost always included in the sample metadata. Deeply sampled blood TCRbeta repertoires from subjects exposed to, actively infected with, or recovered from COVID-19 were included in the dataset. The repertoires were made available in a free public database intended to serve as a resource for research on the immune response to SARS-CoV-2. Samples came from the ongoing ImmuneRACE study (first 160 participants) plus 1,254 subjects from 6 global collaborators. Study-level results and caveats: Clinical and demographic metadata were provided uncurated, with the amount varying by source and participant.

The CDR3 sequence holds 21 residues, the cysteine and phenylalanine included. The read is trimmed to its CDR3 DNA, 63 bases read in frame from base 1. V was cut back by 2 bases and J by 5 bases, leaving a gap of 33 bases between them. CDR1 and CDR2 are drawn from the germline V gene: LGHNT, FRNRAP. The immunoSEQ Assay, a bias-controlled multiplex PCR, was used to amplify TCRbeta CDR3 regions from genomic DNA. Under the source paper's analysis protocol: Within the assay, amplification of reference gene primers was used to estimate how many nucleated cells each sample contained. Sequence reads were collapsed and filtered to measure the absolute abundance of every unique TCRbeta CDR3 rearrangement. For each sample, productive Simpson clonality was calculated as the square root of Simpson's diversity index across productive rearrangements. TCRdb carries this immuneACCESS record with in-frame sequences only. Its versions omit some clonotypes, under half of them owing to an unresolved V gene in the studies checked, with the rest unexplained. V and J calls plus clone size are reproduced from that table; the DNA served to infer D and trimming. The sample table records some 510,000 clones; 70% to 90% of these occur just once. The top ten clonotypes cover 1.5% to 2% of the sample.

Enrolling through a virtual design, the prospective study's participants ranged in age from roughly 18 to 95 years and lived across about two dozen United States geographic areas. To assign participants to cohorts, the prospective study relied on clinical history that participants themselves reported in a screening survey and a study questionnaire. ImmuneRACE Cohort 3 recovered participants were defined by two consecutive negative NP/OP PCR tests, healthcare professional clearance, or symptom resolution. Mobile phlebotomists in the prospective study collected whole blood, serum and a nasopharyngeal or oropharyngeal swab from every participant. Prospective study participants could optionally give additional blood draws and questionnaires over an approximately two-month period. Blood samples from the prospective study were shipped frozen or at room temperature prior to DNA extraction. A remark on this clone: No antigen is known for it. Qualities for individual bases were not recorded, and no much larger clone is one base off.

This receptor was identified in a woman aged 40 to 55 who had recovered from COVID-19. Sequencing input: PBMCs or T cells enriched from blood (not recorded which). The chain links TRBV12-5 with TRBJ2-5; a tentative D call is TRBD2 (8 bases match). The CDR3: CASGLPPTGMLGGRRTETQYF. The bases are TGTGCTAGTGGTTTGCCCCCGACAGGGATGTTGGGCGGGAGGAGAACGGAGACCCAGTACTTC.